This T cell receptor beta chain was sequenced during a study of identical twins. The CDR3 spans 14 residues. The ends lost 5 bases at V and 4 bases at J; junction bases unmatched: 5. The germline V gene has CDR1 DFQATT and CDR2 SNEGSKA (reference sequence). TCRdb redid the calling of the 5' RACE reads with MiXCR, one entry per CDR3 protein. The sample has some 1,600,000 distinct CDR3 sequences, less than 35% seen once; the top ten hold 0.25% to 0.3%. This chain joins TRBV20-1 and TRBJ2-3, with 11 bases lining up with TRBD1. The sequencing sample was made of cord blood. This clonotype was obtained from a newborn girl in good health. The chain's CDR3 is CSASWTGGPDTQYF. For the CDR3, the DNA is TGCAGTGCTTCTTGGACAGGGGGCCCAGATACGCAGTATTTT.